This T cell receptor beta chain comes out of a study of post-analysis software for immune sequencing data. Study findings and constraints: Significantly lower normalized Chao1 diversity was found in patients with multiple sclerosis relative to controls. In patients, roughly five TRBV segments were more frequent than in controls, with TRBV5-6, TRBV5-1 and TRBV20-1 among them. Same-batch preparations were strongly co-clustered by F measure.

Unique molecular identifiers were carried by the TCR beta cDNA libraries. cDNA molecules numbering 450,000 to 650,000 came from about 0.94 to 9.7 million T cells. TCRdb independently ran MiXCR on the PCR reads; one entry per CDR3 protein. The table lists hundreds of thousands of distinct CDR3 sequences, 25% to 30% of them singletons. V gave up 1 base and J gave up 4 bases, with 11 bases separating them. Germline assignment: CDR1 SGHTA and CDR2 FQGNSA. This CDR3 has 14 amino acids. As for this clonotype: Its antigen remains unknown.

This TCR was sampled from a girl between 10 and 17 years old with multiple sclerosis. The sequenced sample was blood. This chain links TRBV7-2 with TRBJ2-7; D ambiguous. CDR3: CASSLGGQLYEQYF. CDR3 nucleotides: TGTGCCAGCAGCTTAGGGGGTCAGTTGTACGAGCAGTACTTC.